The 21 T cell receptor beta chains listed next were all sequenced from one sample in a study of PD-1 blockade in classical Hodgkin lymphoma. Data came from immunoSEQ multiplex PCR; TCRdb stores just in-frame clones and leaves some out. The sample yields approximately 110,000 clones, roughly nine tenths seen once. As for time point: cycle 4 day 1 (C4D1), after 6 weeks of nivolumab. Patients all relapsed after autologous stem cell transplantation, and there was variation in brentuximab vedotin exposure. The material sequenced was peripheral blood mononuclear cells (PBMCs), taken before the fourth cycle of nivolumab. Every receptor here comes from a human donor with classical Hodgkin lymphoma.

The chain carries TRBV18 and TRBJ1-5, with 9 bases identical to TRBD1. The CDR3 has 15 residues. Germline V gives CDR1 KGHSH, CDR2 LQKENI. Germline trimming cut 4 bases from V and 5 bases from J; bases unmatched to any gene: 6. The CDR3 nucleotides are TGTGCCAGCTCACTAACGGGACAGGGCGATCAGCCCCAGCATTTT. The encoded protein is CASSLTGQGDQPQHF.

This clone occurred once. The chain links TRBV27 to TRBJ2-7, with 15 positions matching TRBD2. Germline CDR1 MNHEY, CDR2 SMNVEV (reference sequence). The CDR3 has 15 residues. J was trimmed by 5 bases and V by 5 bases; bases with no gene match: 4. CDR3 nucleotides: TGTGCCAGCAGTCCCTGGACTAGCGGGAGGGACGAGCAGTACTTC. Protein: CASSPWTSGRDEQYF.

The chain joins TRBV13 to TRBJ1-1, with D possibly being TRBD1 (6 bases). With 5 bases removed from V and 7 bases from J, the gap between germline ends came to 17 bases. This CDR3 is built from 14 residues. Germline CDR1 and CDR2: PRHDT and FYEKMQ (reference sequence). CDR3 DNA: TGTGCCAGCAGCCCGTGGGCAGGGGCGATTGAAGCTTTCTTT. Its translation is CASSPWAGAIEAFF.

V and J are TRBV5-1 and TRBJ1-1, with TRBD1 matching over 8 bases. The germline V gene encodes CDR1 SGHRS and CDR2 YFSETQ. The V gene end was trimmed by 4 bases and the J gene end by 8 bases; junction bases not matched to a gene: 7. CDR3 length: 13 amino acids. CDR3 sequence: CASSRTGQVEAFF. Here the CDR3 DNA reads TGCGCCAGCAGCAGGACAGGGCAAGTCGAAGCTTTCTTT.

This clone was detected once. CDR3 amino acids: CASRRRDGNTGELFF. The CDR3 DNA reads TGTGCAAGTCGCCGCCGGGACGGGAACACCGGGGAGCTGTTTTTT. The rearrangement joins TRBV12-2 to TRBJ2-2. TRBV12-2 is designated a pseudogene. The CDR3 is 15 residues long.

V and J are TRBV5-5 and TRBJ1-4, with D maybe TRBD1 (6 bases). This CDR3 region has 15 residues. Trimming took off 1 base at V and 4 bases at J, with 11 bases between the two ends. Per the germline V gene, CDR1 is SGHKS and CDR2 is YYEKEE (reference sequence). The CDR3: CASSLFVRGNEKLFF. In DNA form, the CDR3 reads TGTGCCAGCAGCTTGTTTGTCAGGGGTAATGAAAAACTGTTTTTT.

In its sample, this clone was seen once. The rearrangement links TRBV7-9 to TRBJ2-7; 9 bases map to TRBD2. With V trimmed by 1 base and J by 6 bases, 7 bases remained unmatched. Germline V gene data show CDR1 as SEHNR and CDR2 as FQNEAQ (reference sequence). This CDR3 is 15 amino acids long. The CDR3 spells CASSLEGAGLAEQYF. DNA of the CDR3: TGTGCCAGCAGCTTAGAGGGGGCGGGACTAGCCGAGCAGTACTTC.

This clone was picked up one time. The chain has TRBV2 and TRBJ2-7; TRBD1 agrees at 7 bases. Germline assignment: CDR1 SNHLY and CDR2 FYNNEI. The CDR3 covers 15 residues. V dropped 2 bases and J dropped 1; count of bases not matched to a gene: 5. CDR3 loop: CASSERDSWSYEQYF. CDR3 sequence (DNA): TGTGCCAGCAGTGAAAGGGACAGTTGGTCCTACGAGCAGTACTTC.

V usage is TRBV4-3 and J usage is TRBJ2-1; TRBD2 aligns across 13 bases. Germline V gene data show CDR1 as LGHNA and CDR2 as YSLEER. The V segment lost 2 bases and the J segment 7 bases; nucleotides outside the gene matches: 2. This CDR3 comprises 15 residues. This CDR3 reads CASSQRLAGGNEQFF. The CDR3 DNA sequence: TGCGCCAGCAGCCAACGACTAGCGGGAGGAAATGAGCAGTTCTTC.

The rearrangement links TRBV7-9 to TRBJ2-5; 9 bases are a match to TRBD1. The V gene end was trimmed by 5 bases and the J gene end by 4 bases; junction bases not matched to a gene: 5. The CDR3 has 14 residues. CDR1 and CDR2 from the germline V gene are SEHNR and FQNEAQ (reference sequence). The CDR3 sequence: CASSQGQGIETQYF. The CDR3 nucleotides read TGTGCCAGCAGCCAGGGACAGGGAATAGAGACCCAGTACTTC.

This chain links TRBV5-1 with TRBJ1-1; D remains ambiguous. The CDR3 is made up of 14 amino acids. CDR1 and CDR2 from the germline V gene are SGHRS and YFSETQ. Trimming removed 4 bases at V and 0 bases at J, with 10 bases between. The CDR3 DNA follows: TGCGCCAGCAGCATGATGGGAGTGAACACTGAAGCTTTCTTT. Residues: CASSMMGVNTEAFF.

V is TRBV5-1 and J is TRBJ2-2; D not certain. Trimming removed 0 bases from V and 1 base from J, with 4 bases in between. CDR3 size: 14 residues. The V gene's germline CDR1 is SGHRS and CDR2 YFSETQ. The CDR3 DNA follows: TGCGCCAGCAGCTTGGGACAGAACACCGGGGAGCTGTTTTTT. Translated: CASSLGQNTGELFF.

The chain has TRBV19 and TRBJ1-2; 9 bases line up with TRBD1. V lost 6 bases and J lost 3; bases outside the gene matches: 2. From germline, CDR1 is LNHDA and CDR2 SQIVND (reference sequence). This CDR3 is 13 amino acids long. The chain's CDR3 is CASSRTGDYGYTF. CDR3 nucleotides: TGTGCCAGTAGCCGGACAGGGGACTATGGCTACACCTTC.

The rearrangement joins TRBV7-2 to TRBJ1-5; TRBD1 is a possible D gene (5 bases). Germline lookup yields CDR1 SGHTA and CDR2 FQGNSA. The CDR3 sequence is 19 residues long. V was cut by 2 bases and J by 0 bases, with 20 bases left in between. In nucleotides, the CDR3 is TGTGCCAGCAGCTTATTCGGGACGATCAGCCTAAATAGCAATCAGCCCCAGCATTTT. Residues: CASSLFGTISLNSNQPQHF.

The V and J genes are TRBV2 and TRBJ1-1; TRBD1 is a possible D gene (5 bases). V shed 2 bases and J shed 3 bases, with 7 bases lying between them. The CDR3 totals 13 residues. Germline loops: CDR1 SNHLY, CDR2 FYNNEI. This CDR3 is CASSESGYTEAFF. Here the CDR3 DNA reads TGTGCCAGCAGTGAATCAGGGTACACTGAAGCTTTCTTT.

The chain employs TRBV30 and TRBJ1-5; D not certain. The germline gives CDR1 GTSNPN, CDR2 SVGIG (reference sequence). The V end lost 3 bases, the J end lost 7 bases, and 13 bases lay between the germline ends. The CDR3 covers 13 residues. CDR3 region: CAWSGPETQPQHF. The DNA of the CDR3 is TGTGCCTGGAGCGGTCCTGAGACGCAGCCCCAGCATTTT. Looking up the rest from reference TRBV30 and TRBJ1-5 gives the full variable domain: SQTIHQWPATLVQPVGSPLSLECTVEGTSNPNLYWYRQAAGRGLQLLFYSVGIGQISSEVPQNLSASRPQDRQFILSSKKLLLSDSGFYLCAWSGPETQPQHFGDGTRLSIL.

The CDR3 nucleotides are TGCAGCGCGAGTAAGGAGGTGTTGGGAGCTTTCTTT. Residues: CSASKEVLGAFF. The rearrangement links TRBV29-1 to TRBJ1-1, with unresolved D. V dropped 7 bases and J dropped 10 bases, with 19 bases sitting between them. Germline V CDR1 and CDR2: SQVTM, ANQGSEA. CDR3 size: 12 residues. The whole variable domain, filled in from reference TRBV29-1 and TRBJ1-1, reads SAVISQKPSRDICQRGTSLTIQCQVDSQVTMMFWYRQQPGQSLTLIATANQGSEATYESGFVIDKFPISRPNLTFSTLTVSNMSPEDSSIYLCSASKEVLGAFFGQGTRLTVV.

This chain joins TRBV6-5 and TRBJ2-2; D is undetermined. The CDR3 extends over 15 amino acids. Germline loops: CDR1 MNHEY, CDR2 SVGAGI. Trimming removed 0 bases at V and 4 bases at J, with 9 bases between. The DNA of the CDR3 is TGTGCCAGCAGTTACTCGGTTAGCAGCACCGGGGAGCTGTTTTTT. It codes for CASSYSVSSTGELFF.

The chain couples TRBV19 to TRBJ2-3; D is ambiguous. The length of the CDR3 is 14 residues. The V and J ends lost 1 base and 2 bases respectively, with 7 bases between them. CDR1 and CDR2 from the germline V gene are LNHDA and SQIVND (reference sequence). The CDR3 coding sequence is TGTGCCAGTAGTATAGTAGCCCCCACAGATACGCAGTATTTT. Its translation is CASSIVAPTDTQYF.

The sample holds one count of this clone. The rearrangement uses TRBV6-5 and TRBJ2-5, with D uncertain. There are 12 residues in the CDR3. Germline loops: CDR1 MNHEY, CDR2 SVGAGI. V lost 4 bases and J 9 bases, leaving 12 bases between the germline ends. The DNA for the CDR3 is TGTGCCAGCAGTTTCAGCCGGGCGGCCCAGTACTTC. As protein: CASSFSRAAQYF.

The genes are TRBV5-1 and TRBJ2-5; perhaps TRBD1 as D (5 bases). Trimming stripped 4 bases from V and 3 bases from J, with 19 bases between. CDR1 and CDR2 (germline): SGHRS, YFSETQ. The CDR3 loop spans 16 amino acids. The CDR3 DNA sequence: TGCGCCAGCAGCGCCGGCGGTACATGGGGCGAAGAGACCCAGTACTTC. Amino acid sequence: CASSAGGTWGEETQYF.